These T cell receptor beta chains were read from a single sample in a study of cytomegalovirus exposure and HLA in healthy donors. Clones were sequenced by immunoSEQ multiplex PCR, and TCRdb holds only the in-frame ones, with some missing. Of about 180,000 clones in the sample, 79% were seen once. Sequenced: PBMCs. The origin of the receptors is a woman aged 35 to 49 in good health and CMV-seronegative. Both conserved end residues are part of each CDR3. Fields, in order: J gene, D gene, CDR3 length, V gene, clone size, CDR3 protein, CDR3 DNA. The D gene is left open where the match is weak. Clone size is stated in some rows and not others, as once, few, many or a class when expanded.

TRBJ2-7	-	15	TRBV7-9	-	CASSWEGGPQFEQYF	TGTGCCAGCAGCTGGGAAGGGGGACCTCAATTTGAGCAGTACTTC
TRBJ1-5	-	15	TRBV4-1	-	CASSQSVQGNQPQHF	TGCGCCAGCAGCCAATCGGTGCAGGGCAATCAGCCCCAGCATTTT
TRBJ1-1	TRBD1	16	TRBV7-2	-	CASSRDRQGYRSEAFF	TGTGCCAGCAGCCGGGATAGACAGGGATATCGCTCTGAAGCTTTCTTT
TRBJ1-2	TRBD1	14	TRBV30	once	CAWTPGQSSYGYTF	TGTGCCTGGACCCCGGGACAGAGTTCGTATGGCTACACCTTC
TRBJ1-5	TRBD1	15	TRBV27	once	CASSPGGARNQPQHF	TGTGCCAGCAGCCCAGGGGGCGCGCGCAATCAGCCCCAGCATTTT
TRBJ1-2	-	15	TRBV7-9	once	CASSLELTANYGYTF	TGTGCCAGCAGCTTAGAATTGACAGCTAACTATGGCTACACCTTC
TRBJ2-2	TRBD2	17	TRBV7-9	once	CASSFRAGGPDTGELFF	TGTGCCAGCAGCTTTAGGGCGGGGGGGCCGGACACCGGGGAGCTGTTTTTT
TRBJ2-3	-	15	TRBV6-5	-	CASRRSRTSTDTQYF	TGTGCGAGCAGGAGGAGCCGGACTAGCACAGATACGCAGTATTTT
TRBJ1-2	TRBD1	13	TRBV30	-	CAWGGDRRYGYTF	TGTGCCTGGGGAGGGGACAGACGCTATGGCTACACCTTC
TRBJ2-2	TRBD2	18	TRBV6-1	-	CASSAPVGGSANTGELFF	TGTGCCAGCAGTGCCCCGGTGGGAGGGTCTGCGAACACCGGGGAGCTGTTTTTT
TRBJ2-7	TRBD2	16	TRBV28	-	CASSLPYSGSSGEQYF	TGTGCCAGCAGTTTACCCTATAGCGGGAGTTCGGGCGAGCAGTACTTC
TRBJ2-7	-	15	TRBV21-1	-	CASSNNKGQKYEQYF	TGTGCCAGCAGCAATAATAAGGGGCAGAAGTACGAGCAGTACTTC
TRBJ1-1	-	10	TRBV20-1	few	CSARRGAAFF	TGCAGTGCCCGGCGGGGGGCGGCTTTCTTT
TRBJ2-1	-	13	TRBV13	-	CASSLSLYNEQFF	TGTGCCAGCAGCTTATCACTGTACAATGAGCAGTTCTTC
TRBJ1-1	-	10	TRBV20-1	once	CIPGNTEAFF	TGCATACCAGGGAACACTGAAGCTTTCTTT
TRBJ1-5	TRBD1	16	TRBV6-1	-	CASSVGLRGQVQPQHF	TGTGCCAGCAGTGTCGGCCTCAGGGGGCAGGTTCAGCCCCAGCATTTT
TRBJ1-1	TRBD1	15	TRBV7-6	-	CASSPPTGENTEAFF	TGTGCCAGCAGCCCCCCGACAGGGGAGAACACTGAAGCTTTCTTT
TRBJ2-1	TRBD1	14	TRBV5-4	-	CASSSGQGRNEQFF	TGTGCCAGCAGCTCGGGACAGGGACGGAATGAGCAGTTCTTC
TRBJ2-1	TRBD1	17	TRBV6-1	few	CASSEGAHRGAYNEQFF	TGTGCCAGCAGTGAAGGGGCCCACAGGGGCGCCTACAATGAGCAGTTCTTC
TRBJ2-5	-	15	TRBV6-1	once	CASSEIGTKKETQYF	TGTGCCAGTAGTGAAATAGGGACAAAAAAAGAGACCCAGTACTTC
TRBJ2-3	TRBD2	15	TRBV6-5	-	CASSQSGSLSDTQYF	TGTGCCAGCAGCCAGAGCGGGAGTTTGTCAGATACGCAGTATTTT
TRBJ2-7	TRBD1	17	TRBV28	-	CASSLWRDRGVTYEQYF	TGTGCCAGCAGTTTATGGCGGGACAGGGGTGTCACCTACGAGCAGTACTTC
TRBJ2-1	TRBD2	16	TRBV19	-	CASRPRGTSAYNEQFF	TGTGCCAGTAGGCCCAGGGGGACTAGCGCTTACAATGAGCAGTTCTTC
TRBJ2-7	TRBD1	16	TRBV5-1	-	CASSLITGTGGYEQYF	TGCGCCAGCAGCCTCATCACCGGGACAGGGGGCTACGAGCAGTACTTC
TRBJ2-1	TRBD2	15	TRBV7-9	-	CASSLGGGDYNEQFF	TGTGCCAGCAGCTTAGGGGGAGGGGACTACAATGAGCAGTTCTTC
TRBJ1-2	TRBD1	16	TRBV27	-	CASRPTWTGVGYGYTF	TGTGCCAGCAGGCCGACCTGGACAGGGGTTGGCTATGGCTACACCTTC
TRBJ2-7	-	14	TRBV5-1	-	CASSWSSGAYEQYF	TGCGCCAGCAGCTGGAGTAGCGGCGCCTACGAGCAGTACTTC
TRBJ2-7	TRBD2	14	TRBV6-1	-	CASSLAREGRKQYF	TGTGCCAGCAGCCTGGCGCGGGAGGGCCGTAAGCAGTACTTC
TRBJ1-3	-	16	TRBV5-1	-	CASSLDTAGSGNTIYF	TGCGCCAGCAGCTTGGATACAGCTGGCTCTGGAAACACCATATATTTT
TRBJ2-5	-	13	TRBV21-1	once	CASSTWGGETQYF	TGTGCCAGCAGCACGTGGGGAGGGGAGACCCAGTACTTC
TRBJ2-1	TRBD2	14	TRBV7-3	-	CASSLGGRSNEQFF	TGTGCCAGCAGCCTCGGCGGGAGGTCGAATGAGCAGTTCTTC
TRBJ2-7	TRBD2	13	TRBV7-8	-	CASRRLAGHEQYF	TGTGCCAGCAGACGACTAGCGGGACACGAGCAGTACTTC
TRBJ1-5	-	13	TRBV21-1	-	CASSKALRQPQHF	TGTGCCAGCAGCAAAGCCCTTCGGCAGCCCCAGCATTTT
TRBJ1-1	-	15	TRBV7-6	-	CASSLTPGEITEAFF	TGTGCCAGCAGCTTAACCCCCGGGGAGATAACTGAAGCTTTCTTT
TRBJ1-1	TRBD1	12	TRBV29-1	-	CSGGQQNTEAFF	TGCAGCGGGGGACAGCAGAACACTGAAGCTTTCTTT
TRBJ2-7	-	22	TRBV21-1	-	CASSKVGSGRAGASGSSNEQYF	TGTGCCAGCAGCAAAGTGGGCAGCGGGAGGGCCGGGGCCTCCGGGTCGTCTAACGAGCAGTACTTC
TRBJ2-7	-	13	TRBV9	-	CASSPGVANEQYF	TGTGCCAGCAGCCCAGGGGTTGCGAACGAGCAGTACTTC
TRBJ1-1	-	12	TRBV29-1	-	CSVEKGPKEAFF	TGCAGCGTTGAGAAGGGGCCCAAGGAAGCTTTCTTT
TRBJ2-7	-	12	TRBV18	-	CASSPGQYEQYF	TGTGCCAGCTCACCAGGGCAGTACGAGCAGTACTTC
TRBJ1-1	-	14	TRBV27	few	CASSSLGGNTEAFF	TGTGCCAGCAGTTCCTTGGGGGGGAACACTGAAGCTTTCTTT
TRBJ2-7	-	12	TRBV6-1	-	CASSETNYEQYF	TGTGCCAGCAGTGAGACAAACTACGAGCAGTACTTC
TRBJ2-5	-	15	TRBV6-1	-	CASSESWGPQETQYF	TGTGCCAGCAGTGAGAGCTGGGGGCCCCAAGAGACCCAGTACTTC
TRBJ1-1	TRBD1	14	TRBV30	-	CAWSGQGTGIRAFF	TGTGCCTGGAGCGGCCAAGGGACAGGGATCAGGGCTTTCTTT
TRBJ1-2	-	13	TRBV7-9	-	CASNLGGLGGYTF	TGTGCCAGCAACTTAGGGGGGCTGGGTGGCTACACCTTC
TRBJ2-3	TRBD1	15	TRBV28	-	CASSLAYRGRDTQYF	TGTGCCAGCAGTTTGGCTTACAGGGGGCGAGATACGCAGTATTTT
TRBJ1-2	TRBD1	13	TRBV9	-	CASSLGQGNGYTF	TGTGCCAGCAGCCTCGGACAGGGTAATGGCTACACCTTC
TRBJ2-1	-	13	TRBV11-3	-	CASSLAPGNEQFF	TGTGCCAGCAGCTTAGCCCCCGGCAATGAGCAGTTCTTC
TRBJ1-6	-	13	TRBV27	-	CASSPYINSPLHF	TGTGCCAGCAGTCCCTATATAAATTCACCCCTCCACTTT
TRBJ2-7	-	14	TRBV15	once	CATSRDPGGYEQYF	TGTGCCACCAGCAGAGATCCTGGCGGGTACGAGCAGTACTTC
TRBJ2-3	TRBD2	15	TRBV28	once	CASRGQAGGTDTQYF	TGTGCCAGCAGGGGACAAGCGGGAGGGACAGATACGCAGTATTTT
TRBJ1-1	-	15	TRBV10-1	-	CASSESGGAVTEAFF	TGCGCCAGCAGTGAATCGGGGGGCGCGGTCACTGAAGCTTTCTTT
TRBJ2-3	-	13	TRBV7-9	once	CASSLRLEDTQYF	TGTGCCAGCAGCCTCCGACTCGAGGATACGCAGTATTTT
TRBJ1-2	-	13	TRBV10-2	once	CASSESGGYGYTF	TGCGCCAGCAGTGAGTCGGGGGGCTATGGCTACACCTTC